The 28 T cell receptor beta chains below all came from one sample that was sequenced in a study of T cells after yellow fever vaccination. TCRdb analysed the 5' RACE reads with MiXCR anew, one entry per CDR3 protein. The table shows more than 350,000 distinct CDR3 sequences, with approximately 10% occurring only once. The input for sequencing was PBMCs, taken on the day of the first yellow fever vaccination. The receptors were gathered from a man between 18 and 29 years old who received the YFV17D yellow fever vaccine.

The table lists this clonotype with a few counts. The V and J genes are TRBV5-6 and TRBJ2-7, with 9 nucleotides matching TRBD2. There are 14 residues in the CDR3. The germline V gene encodes CDR1 SGHDT and CDR2 YYEEEE. Unmatched junction bases numbered 2, after V lost 3 bases and J lost 1 base. Written as DNA, the CDR3 is TGTGCCAGCAGCTCGGGACTAGCTTCCTACGAGCAGTACTTC. Amino acids: CASSSGLASYEQYF.

This clonotype has more than one count but fewer than ten. The rearrangement uses TRBV20-1 and TRBJ2-3, with 8 bases aligning to TRBD2. The CDR3 runs to 13 residues. V lost 8 bases to trimming and J lost 10 bases; unmatched junction nucleotides: 14. Germline V gives CDR1 DFQATT, CDR2 SNEGSKA (reference sequence). The CDR3 sequence is CSTQRGPTGAQYF. The DNA of the CDR3 is TGCAGTACCCAGCGGGGGCCCACTGGAGCGCAGTATTTT.

This clonotype has only a few counts. The CDR3 nucleotides are TGTGCCAGCACCGGACTCCGGGACAGGGGGGTGATGTCCAACAACCGACGCTACGAGCAGTACTTC. This translates into CASTGLRDRGVMSNNRRYEQYF. The chain combines TRBV7-4 with TRBJ2-7; 11 positions match TRBD1. Germline V CDR1 and CDR2: SGHVT, SQSDAQ. This CDR3 spans 22 amino acids. V lost 7 bases, J lost 3 bases, and 29 bases stayed unmatched.

This clonotype has only a few counts. The genes are TRBV10-3 and TRBJ2-7; TRBD1 might be the D (6 bases). The ends were cut back, 6 bases at V and 1 base at J, with 10 bases in the middle. Germline CDR1 and CDR2: ENHRY and SYGVKD. CDR3 length equals 13 residues. The CDR3 loop reads CAIRNDRSYEQYV. The CDR3 nucleotides are TGTGCCATCAGAAACGACAGGTCCTACGAGCAGTACGTC.

The V gene is TRBV9, the J gene TRBJ2-3; D is unclear. Trimming left V 5 bases short and J 2 bases short, with 9 bases between. The germline gives CDR1 SGDLS, CDR2 YYNGEE. This CDR3 has 13 amino acids. Written as DNA, the CDR3 is TGTGCCAGCAGGCCCTCCGACACAGATACGCAGTATTTT. Amino acid sequence: CASRPSDTDTQYF.

This clonotype occurred a few times. The chain employs TRBV7-2 and TRBJ2-3, with TRBD1 matching 7 bases. Germline lookup yields CDR1 SGHTA and CDR2 FQGNSA. J lost 7 bases, V lost 5 bases, and 6 bases had no gene match. The CDR3 runs 13 residues. The CDR3 sequence is CASSLNRGYTQYF. DNA for the CDR3: TGTGCCAGCAGCCTTAACAGGGGCTATACGCAGTATTTT. Variable domain in full (rest from reference TRBV7-2 and TRBJ2-3): GAGVSQSPSNKVTEKGKDVELRCDPISGHTALYWYRQSLGQGLEFLIYFQGNSAPDKSGLPSDRFSAERTGGSVSTLTIQRTQQEDSAVYLCASSLNRGYTQYFGPGTRLTVL.

CDR3 residues: CASRTRTGGTTEAFF. The CDR3 DNA is TGTGCCAGCAGAACGCGGACAGGGGGGACCACTGAAGCTTTCTTT. The rearrangement joins TRBV3-1 to TRBJ1-1, with 10 bases aligning to TRBD1. The CDR3 is made up of 15 amino acids. Germline V lookup: CDR1 LGHDT, CDR2 YNNKEL (reference sequence). V lost 6 bases, J lost 4 bases, and 8 bases stayed unmatched.

This sequence joins TRBV4-3 and TRBJ2-7; tentatively, D is TRBD1 or TRBD2 (5 bases each). From germline, CDR1 is LGHNA and CDR2 YSLEER. V was clipped by 1 base and J by 1 base, with 17 bases between them. This CDR3 is 17 amino acids long. This chain's CDR3 is CASSQAVVPGLSYEQYF. CDR3 sequence (DNA): TGCGCCAGCAGCCAAGCGGTGGTACCGGGGCTGTCCTACGAGCAGTACTTC.

The V gene is TRBV7-6, the J gene TRBJ1-1; D unresolved. The CDR3 spans 15 residues. Germline assignment: CDR1 SGHVS and CDR2 FNYEAQ. Trimming pared 0 bases from V and 4 bases from J, leaving 12 bases between. The CDR3, as DNA: TGTGCCAGCAGCTTAGCGCAGCTCGGAACCACTGAAGCTTTCTTT. Amino acids: CASSLAQLGTTEAFF.

This clonotype appeared a few times. This rearrangement joins TRBV7-9 to TRBJ1-4, with TRBD1 identical over 8 bases. Germline V gives CDR1 SEHNR, CDR2 FQNEAQ (reference sequence). The CDR3 consists of 15 residues. Unmatched junction bases numbered 5, after V lost 3 bases and J lost 5 bases. The CDR3 spells CASSFGNRGNEKLFF. The CDR3 region has the DNA TGTGCCAGCAGCTTCGGGAACAGGGGGAATGAAAAACTGTTTTTT.

This clonotype showed up just a few times. The chain couples TRBV2 to TRBJ1-1; a weak D match, TRBD1 (5 bases). From germline, CDR1 is SNHLY and CDR2 FYNNEI. This CDR3 contains 13 residues. V was pared by 9 bases and J by 1 base, with 12 bases between. The CDR3 region has the DNA TGTGCCAGTACACAGGCATCGAACACTGAAGCTTTCTTT. Encoded protein: CASTQASNTEAFF.

The rearrangement links TRBV28 to TRBJ1-6; no firm D call. Germline loops: CDR1 MDHEN, CDR2 SYDVKM. CDR3 size: 12 residues. The germline V and J ends were trimmed by 7 bases and 6 bases, with 7 bases remaining between them. For the CDR3, the DNA is TGTGCCAGCAATGATCCTAATTCACCCCTCCACTTT. It encodes CASNDPNSPLHF.

The table lists this clonotype with a few counts. This chain connects TRBV25-1 to TRBJ1-1, with 9 nucleotides matching TRBD1. CDR1 is MGHDK, CDR2 SYGVNS, per germline. With 4 bases clipped from V and 4 bases from J, the junction kept 10 bases outside the gene matches. This CDR3 comprises 16 residues. The CDR3 here is CASSGSRDRAGTEAFF. The CDR3 DNA is TGTGCCAGCAGTGGGTCCCGGGACAGGGCCGGCACTGAAGCTTTCTTT.

The J gene is TRBJ2-7, the V gene TRBV12-3 or TRBV12-4; D not resolved. CDR3 length: 13 residues. V lost 3 bases to trimming and J lost 0 bases, with 6 bases between them. In nucleotides, the CDR3 is TGTGCCAGCAGTTTTAGGATCTCCTACGAGCAGTACTTC. Protein sequence: CASSFRISYEQYF.

The chain combines TRBV5-1 with TRBJ2-5; the D is unclear. CDR1 and CDR2 (germline): SGHRS, YFSETQ. The CDR3 is 12 amino acids. Trimming shortened V by 3 bases and J by 5 bases, and 8 bases separated the two germline ends. The CDR3 DNA sequence: TGCGCCAGCAGCTCAACCAGGGAGACCCAGTACTTC. It specifies CASSSTRETQYF.

This chain links TRBV12-3 or TRBV12-4 with TRBJ2-1, with 8 nucleotides matching TRBD2. J was trimmed by 4 bases and V by 5 bases; bases with no gene match: 7. The CDR3 is 15 residues long. The CDR3 DNA is TGTGCCAGCAGTCCAAGCGGGGGATGGTACAATGAGCAGTTCTTC. It translates to CASSPSGGWYNEQFF.

This clonotype was detected ten times or more. This chain connects TRBV7-2 to TRBJ2-5, with 12 bases identical to TRBD2. Germline CDR1 reads SGHTA; CDR2 reads FQGNSA. This CDR3 has 14 amino acids. Unmatched junction bases numbered 0, after V lost 2 bases and J lost 5 bases. CDR3 nucleotides: TGTGCCAGCAGCTTACTAGCGGGGGGGGAGACCCAGTACTTC. This codes for CASSLLAGGETQYF.

Comment on this clonotype: Given a much more abundant clone one base away, this may be a read error. V usage is TRBV6-5 and J usage is TRBJ2-1, with 7 bases that match TRBD2. CDR3 length equals 14 residues. V gave up 2 bases and J gave up 3 bases; unmatched junction bases: 1. Per germline, CDR1 MNHEY and CDR2 SVGAGI. The CDR3 region is CASSYGGVYNEQFF. The CDR3 DNA sequence: TGTGCCAGCAGTTACGGGGGGGTCTACAATGAGCAGTTCTTC.

This clonotype was counted between two and nine times. This chain uses TRBV20-1 with TRBJ2-7; either TRBD1 or TRBD2 may fit D (5 bases each). The CDR3 spans 13 residues. Germline values: CDR1 DFQATT, CDR2 SNEGSKA (reference sequence). Trimming removed 5 bases at V and 0 bases at J, with 11 bases between. CDR3 DNA sequence: TGCAGTGCTGGCCGGGACGGCTCCTACGAGCAGTACTTC. Amino acid sequence: CSAGRDGSYEQYF.

This clonotype came up a few times. The chain is built from TRBV6-5 and TRBJ2-7, with TRBD1 identical over 10 bases. This CDR3 is 14 amino acids long. CDR1 is MNHEY and CDR2 is SVGAGI in the germline V gene. V lost 2 bases and J lost 5; bases outside the gene matches: 3. CDR3 region: CASSYGDRGHEQYF. The CDR3 DNA is TGTGCCAGCAGTTACGGGGACAGGGGCCACGAGCAGTACTTC.

This chain connects TRBV7-2 to TRBJ2-2; 8 bases are shared with TRBD1. CDR1 is SGHTA and CDR2 is FQGNSA in the germline V gene. J gave up 4 bases and V 5 bases, and 6 bases lay outside the gene matches. This CDR3 is built from 15 residues. CDR3 loop: CASSPPQGATGELFF. DNA for the CDR3: TGTGCCAGCAGCCCCCCGCAGGGGGCCACCGGGGAGCTGTTTTTT.

The rearrangement links TRBV5-4 to TRBJ1-2; the D gene is possibly TRBD1 (5 bases). Trimming stripped 0 bases from V and 2 bases from J, with 8 bases between. In germline, CDR1 is SGHNT, CDR2 YYREEE (reference sequence). The CDR3 contains 14 residues. The CDR3 spells CASSLGGVNYGYTF. The DNA of the CDR3 is TGTGCCAGCAGCTTGGGGGGGGTGAACTATGGCTACACCTTC.

This clonotype was seen ten or more times. J is TRBJ1-2 and V is TRBV4-1, with D perhaps matching TRBD1 (5 bases). The germline CDR1 and CDR2 sequences are MGHRA and YSYEKL. This CDR3 has 13 residues. The V gene lost 0 bases and the J gene lost 4 bases, with 6 bases spanning the gap. The CDR3 DNA reads as TGCGCCAGCAGCCAAGACAGGGTCTATGGCTACACCTTC. It specifies CASSQDRVYGYTF.

This sequence joins TRBV7-8 and TRBJ1-3; 7 nucleotides match TRBD1. Germline trimming cut 2 bases from V and 2 bases from J; bases unmatched to any gene: 9. This CDR3 has 17 residues. Germline V gene sequence: CDR1 SGHVS, CDR2 FQNEAQ. The DNA of the CDR3 is TGTGCCAGCAGCTTATCCACCGACAGGGTGCCTGGAAACACCATATATTTT. Translated: CASSLSTDRVPGNTIYF. The variable domain in full, completed from reference TRBV7-8 and TRBJ1-3, reads GAGVSQSPRYKVAKRGQDVALRCDPISGHVSLFWYQQALGQGPEFLTYFQNEAQLDKSGLPSDRFFAERPEGSVSTLKIQRTQQEDSAVYLCASSLSTDRVPGNTIYFGEGSWLTVV.

This clonotype was counted at least ten times. The genes are TRBV5-4 and TRBJ2-1, with 12 bases identical to TRBD2. The length of the CDR3 is 19 residues. With 0 bases clipped from V and 5 bases from J, the junction kept 12 bases outside the gene matches. In germline, CDR1 is SGHNT, CDR2 YYREEE (reference sequence). In DNA form, the CDR3 reads TGTGCCAGCAGCTTGGCTTTCCCTAGCGGGGGGGCAAGGGACAATGAGCAGTTCTTC. It yields the protein CASSLAFPSGGARDNEQFF. Supplemented by reference TRBV5-4 and TRBJ2-1, the full variable domain reads ETGVTQSPTHLIKTRGQQVTLRCSSQSGHNTVSWYQQALGQGPQFIFQYYREEENGRGNFPPRFSGLQFPNYSSELNVNALELDDSALYLCASSLAFPSGGARDNEQFFGPGTRLTVL.

The sample holds many counts of this clonotype. The chain joins TRBV10-3 to TRBJ2-3; a weak D match, TRBD2 (5 bases). The V gene's germline CDR1 is ENHRY and CDR2 SYGVKD. V was cut by 7 bases and J by 5 bases, with 7 bases left in between. This CDR3 is 11 amino acids long. The CDR3 DNA follows: TGTGCCATCAACGAGGGAGATACGCAGTATTTT. Protein: CAINEGDTQYF.

The chain has TRBV4-1 and TRBJ2-5; 11 bases match TRBD2. Unmatched junction bases numbered 9, after V lost 4 bases and J lost 2 bases. The CDR3 loop spans 17 amino acids. Per germline, CDR1 MGHRA and CDR2 YSYEKL. The CDR3 reads CASSPRGGTSGQETQYF. As DNA, the CDR3 is TGCGCCAGCAGCCCGCGGGGGGGGACTAGCGGACAAGAGACCCAGTACTTC.

This clonotype was seen a few times. The chain recombines TRBV5-5 with TRBJ1-1, with 7 bases aligning to TRBD1. J gave up 3 bases and V 4 bases, and 3 bases lay outside the gene matches. Germline V gene lookup returns CDR1 SGHKS and CDR2 YYEKEE (reference sequence). The CDR3 contains 13 residues. The CDR3 is CASSGDSHTEAFF. In DNA, the CDR3 is TGTGCCAGCAGCGGGGACAGCCACACTGAAGCTTTCTTT.